This TCR beta chain came from a study of blood T cells in healthy people across ages. General observations from the study: Any conclusive comparison of naive versus antigen-experienced cells was prevented by using unsorted PBMCs. A roughly linear age-dependent decrease characterized TCR beta diversity per million T cells.

Russia was home to the donors, healthy Caucasian individuals aged 6 to 90. There are a few counts of this clonotype. What it binds is not known. This CDR3 contains 15 residues. CDR1 and CDR2 (germline): SGHAT, FQNNGV. Losses at the gene ends were 4 bases for V and 9 bases for J; bases not matched to a gene: 8. The authors ran a second PCR of about 7 to 11 cycles using a sample-barcoded 5' primer and a J-beta primer mix. All cDNA molecules were each tagged by a template-switch adaptor with 12 random nucleotides. TCRdb fed the 5' RACE reads into MiXCR, producing one record per CDR3 protein. This sample has fewer than 1 million distinct CDR3 sequences, with approximately 44% found just once.

Sequences were obtained from blood. The rearrangement uses TRBV11-2 and TRBJ2-1; 11 bases match TRBD2. The clonotype was recovered from a man aged 60-69 years in good health. CDR3 amino acids: CASSWGTGTSGEQFF. CDR3 DNA sequence: TGTGCCAGCAGCTGGGGGACCGGGACTAGCGGTGAGCAGTTCTTC.